The 17 T cell receptor beta chains presented below share a single source sample, sequenced in a study of blood T cell repertoires in COVID-19. Profiled with immunoSEQ multiplex PCR; TCRdb holds only in-frame clones, not every one. Altogether about 400,000 clones are present, 87% being singletons, with the ten largest covering 1.5% to 2%. Sequenced: PBMCs or T cells enriched from blood (not recorded which). These receptors were taken from a woman between 18 and 30 years old with acute COVID-19.

This sequence joins TRBV3-1 (or the pseudogene TRBV3-2) and TRBJ1-1; TRBD1 is a possible D gene (5 bases). Trimming stripped 1 base from V and 6 bases from J, with 12 bases between. Germline V gene sequence: CDR1 LGHDT, CDR2 YNNKEL (reference sequence). The CDR3 contains 14 residues. The CDR3 reads CASSQAGGTPEAFF. The CDR3 DNA reads TGTGCCAGCAGCCAAGCCGGGGGGACCCCTGAAGCTTTCTTT.

The chain has TRBV28 and TRBJ2-7; TRBD1 agrees at 8 bases. The V gene's germline CDR1 is MDHEN and CDR2 SYDVKM. Germline trimming cut 2 bases from V and 4 bases from J; bases unmatched to any gene: 4. The length of the CDR3 is 14 residues. The DNA of the CDR3 is TGTGCCAGCAGTTTAAGCCAGGGGGCATACGAGCAGTACTTC. Its protein product is CASSLSQGAYEQYF.

The chain couples TRBV2 to TRBJ1-6; D ambiguous. Trimming cost V 2 bases and J 4 bases, with 18 bases left between them. Germline V lookup: CDR1 SNHLY, CDR2 FYNNEI. CDR3 length equals 18 residues. The CDR3 loop is CASSEFGWQTNYNSPLHF. CDR3 nucleotide sequence: TGTGCCAGCAGTGAATTCGGCTGGCAGACAAATTATAATTCACCCCTCCACTTT.

The chain carries TRBV18 and TRBJ1-5; D perhaps matches TRBD1 (5 bases). V was pared by 2 bases and J by 2 bases, with 16 bases between. CDR1 is KGHSH, CDR2 LQKENI, per germline. The CDR3 spans 17 residues. The CDR3 DNA reads TGTGCCAGCTCACCATTTTCTGTATTCAGGGGCAATCAGCCCCAGCATTTT. Translation: CASSPFSVFRGNQPQHF. Filled out from reference TRBV18 and TRBJ1-5, the complete variable domain reads NAGVMQNPRHLVRRRGQEARLRCSPMKGHSHVYWYRQLPEEGLKFMVYLQKENIIDESGMPKERFSAEFPKEGPSILRIQQVVRGDSAAYFCASSPFSVFRGNQPQHFGDGTRLSIL.

The chain recombines TRBV5-8 with TRBJ2-5, with TRBD1 identical over 7 bases. Germline values: CDR1 SGHTS, CDR2 YDEGEE. The length of the CDR3 is 13 residues. V lost 4 bases and J lost 2; bases outside the gene matches: 2. The CDR3 DNA reads as TGTGCCAGCAGCCCGGGACAGCAAGAGACCCAGTACTTC. This gives the protein CASSPGQQETQYF.

CDR3 nucleotide sequence: TGTGCCAGCGACAGGGAATCCCTCAACACTGAAGCTTTCTTT. Encoded protein: CASDRESLNTEAFF. J is TRBJ1-1 and V is TRBV2, with 7 bases lining up with TRBD1. Germline V gene data show CDR1 as SNHLY and CDR2 as FYNNEI. The CDR3 totals 14 residues. V lost 8 bases, J lost 2 bases, and 8 bases stayed unmatched.

The chain carries TRBV29-1 and TRBJ1-6; 10 bases agree with TRBD1. The CDR3 length is 13 residues. V gave up 6 bases and J gave up 6 bases; unmatched junction bases: 2. Germline V gene data show CDR1 as SQVTM and CDR2 as ANQGSEA. The DNA for the CDR3 is TGCAGCGTGCGACAGGGGGCTAATTCACCCCTCCACTTT. Amino acid sequence: CSVRQGANSPLHF.

This chain links TRBV6-1 with TRBJ1-6; 7 nucleotides line up with TRBD1. The CDR3 consists of 16 residues. In germline, CDR1 is MNHNS, CDR2 SASEGT. Trimming cost V 4 bases and J 9 bases; bases outside gene matches: 12. The CDR3 region is CASSVRQGILGSPLHF. The CDR3 nucleotides read TGTGCCAGCAGTGTAAGACAGGGAATACTAGGTTCACCCCTCCACTTT.

This clone came up many times. The V gene is TRBV27, the J gene TRBJ2-4, with 12 nucleotides matching TRBD1. The CDR3 is made up of 13 amino acids. Germline V lookup: CDR1 MNHEY, CDR2 SMNVEV (reference sequence). The V gene end was trimmed by 7 bases and the J gene end by 9 bases; junction bases not matched to a gene: 4. The CDR3 is CASTGTGGGIQYF. DNA for the CDR3: TGTGCCAGCACTGGGACAGGGGGCGGCATTCAGTACTTC.

The CDR3 DNA follows: TGTGCCAGCAGCAAGGCAGAAGTTAGACAGCCCGGGGAGCTGTTTTTT. This gives the protein CASSKAEVRQPGELFF. The chain uses TRBV21-1 and TRBJ2-2; the D call TRBD1 from the table was never checked on the DNA. TRBV21-1 is a pseudogene locus. The CDR3 consists of 16 residues.

The chain combines TRBV3-1 (or the pseudogene TRBV3-2) with TRBJ2-2; 7 positions agree with TRBD1. Trimming removed 4 bases from V and 3 bases from J; junction bases left unmatched: 5. The CDR3 runs 15 residues. Germline assignment: CDR1 LGHDT and CDR2 YNNKEL (reference sequence). CDR3 loop: CASSLRDRDTGELFF. As DNA, the CDR3 is TGTGCCAGCAGCCTCAGGGACAGAGACACCGGGGAGCTGTTTTTT.

The chain uses TRBV4-1 and TRBJ1-5; D call uncertain. Germline lookup yields CDR1 MGHRA and CDR2 YSYEKL. V gave up 0 bases and J gave up 5 bases, with 11 bases separating them. The CDR3 spans 15 residues. CDR3 sequence reads: CASSQDGAIYQPQHF. CDR3 in DNA: TGCGCCAGCAGCCAAGATGGTGCGATTTATCAGCCCCAGCATTTT.

This clone came up once. The V call is TRBV19, the J call TRBJ1-1, with D possibly being TRBD1 (5 bases). The CDR3 is made up of 13 amino acids. CDR1 LNHDA and CDR2 SQIVND come from the germline V gene (reference sequence). The V end was cut by 4 bases, the J end by 3 bases, with 9 bases between. CDR3: CASSTTGYTEAFF. CDR3 DNA: TGTGCCAGTAGTACCACAGGATACACTGAAGCTTTCTTT.

The V call is TRBV27, the J call TRBJ1-6; D gene ambiguous. Germline V gene sequence: CDR1 MNHEY, CDR2 SMNVEV (reference sequence). Trimming took 2 bases from V and 10 from J, leaving 18 bases between them. The CDR3 is 16 amino acids. The CDR3 loop is CASSLKVGLRLSPLHF. The CDR3 DNA reads TGTGCCAGCAGTTTAAAAGTAGGACTGCGATTATCACCCCTCCACTTT.

This chain joins TRBV5-6 and TRBJ2-1; the match to TRBD2 covers 7 bases. V was clipped by 7 bases and J by 3 bases; unmatched bases: 4. This CDR3 region has 13 residues. Germline CDR1 reads SGHDT; CDR2 reads YYEEEE. The CDR3 DNA is TGTGCCAGCGGTAGCGGGTACTACAATGAGCAGTTCTTC. Translation: CASGSGYYNEQFF.

V gene TRBV5-1 combines with J gene TRBJ2-5, with 7 bases lining up with TRBD1. This CDR3 comprises 15 residues. Germline assignment: CDR1 SGHRS and CDR2 YFSETQ. With V trimmed by 4 bases and J by 0 bases, 6 bases remained unmatched. CDR3 bases: TGCGCCAGCAGCCCAAGGACAGGTCACCAAGAGACCCAGTACTTC. Its protein is CASSPRTGHQETQYF. The complete variable domain, with remaining parts taken from reference TRBV5-1 and TRBJ2-5, reads KAGVTQTPRYLIKTRGQQVTLSCSPISGHRSVSWYQQTPGQGLQFLFEYFSETQRNKGNFPGRFSGRQFSNSRSEMNVSTLELGDSALYLCASSPRTGHQETQYFGPGTRLLVL.

The chain combines TRBV20-1 with TRBJ1-3; D gene uncertain. Germline V CDR1 and CDR2: DFQATT, SNEGSKA (reference sequence). This CDR3 is built from 12 residues. Trimming took 3 bases from V and 8 from J, leaving 11 bases between them. The DNA of the CDR3 is TGCAGTGCTAGTGACACGGTGGACACCATATATTTT. Translated, it gives CSASDTVDTIYF.